Sequencing of this TCR beta chain was carried out in a study of cytomegalovirus exposure and HLA in healthy donors. The PCR had 60 Vbeta and 13 Jbeta primers. Clones were read by immunoSEQ multiplex PCR, and TCRdb kept only the in-frame ones, dropping some. The sample yields some 120,000 clones, roughly 80% seen once. CDR1 is DFQATT, CDR2 SNEGSKA, per germline (reference sequence). The CDR3 is 8 amino acids. About this clone: Its antigen is unidentified. Relative to the germline gene, one junction end is altered; a read error may explain this.

General study findings and limits: Per a later analysis, HLA-associated TCR beta chains showed more clonal expansion than other, equally common TCR beta chains.

The sequence derives from a male donor in good health and CMV-seropositive. Sequenced material: PBMCs. This chain links TRBV20-1 with TRBJ2-1; D unresolved. This chain's CDR3 is CSASPAIF. Here the CDR3 DNA reads TGCAGTGCTAGTCCAGCGATCTTC.